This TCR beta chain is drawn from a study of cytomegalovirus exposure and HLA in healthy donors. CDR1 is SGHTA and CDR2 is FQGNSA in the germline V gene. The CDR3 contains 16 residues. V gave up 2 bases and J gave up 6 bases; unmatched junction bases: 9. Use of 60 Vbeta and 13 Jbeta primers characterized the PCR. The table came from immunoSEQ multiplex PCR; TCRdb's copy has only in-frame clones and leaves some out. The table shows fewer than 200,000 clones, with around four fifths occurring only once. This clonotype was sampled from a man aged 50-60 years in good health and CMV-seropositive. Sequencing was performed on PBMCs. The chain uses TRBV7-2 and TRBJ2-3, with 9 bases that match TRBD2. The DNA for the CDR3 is TGTGCCAGCAGCTTATCGGGGCGGGGGGGCGCGGATACGCAGTATTTT. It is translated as CASSLSGRGGADTQYF. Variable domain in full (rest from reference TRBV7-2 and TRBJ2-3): GAGVSQSPSNKVTEKGKDVELRCDPISGHTALYWYRQSLGQGLEFLIYFQGNSAPDKSGLPSDRFSAERTGGSVSTLTIQRTQQEDSAVYLCASSLSGRGGADTQYFGPGTRLTVL.